The source of this T cell receptor beta chain is a study of T cells in Graves' hyperthyroidism and ophthalmopathy. Whole-study context: Blood was drawn when the patient was first diagnosed and still untreated.

CDR3 length: 16 amino acids. V shed 6 bases and J 3 bases; nucleotides not matched to a gene: 10. This clonotype has ten or more counts. RNA transcripts yielded amplified TCR beta CDR3 regions. The HTBI primer set served for first-round RT-PCR of the TCR CDR3. TCRdb reprocessed the multiplex PCR reads via MiXCR and lists one record per CDR3 protein. The table lists 730,000 or so distinct CDR3 sequences, roughly a sixth of them singletons. The sample comprised blood. The chain carries TRBV12-3 or TRBV12-4 and TRBJ2-3, with TRBD1 matching over 9 bases. The sequence was obtained from a woman aged 50 to 60 with Graves' hyperthyroidism that later progressed to Graves' ophthalmopathy. The CDR3, as DNA: TGTGCCAGCAGACCTGGACAGGGGAGTGGAACAGATACGCAGTATTTT. Encoded protein: CASRPGQGSGTDTQYF.